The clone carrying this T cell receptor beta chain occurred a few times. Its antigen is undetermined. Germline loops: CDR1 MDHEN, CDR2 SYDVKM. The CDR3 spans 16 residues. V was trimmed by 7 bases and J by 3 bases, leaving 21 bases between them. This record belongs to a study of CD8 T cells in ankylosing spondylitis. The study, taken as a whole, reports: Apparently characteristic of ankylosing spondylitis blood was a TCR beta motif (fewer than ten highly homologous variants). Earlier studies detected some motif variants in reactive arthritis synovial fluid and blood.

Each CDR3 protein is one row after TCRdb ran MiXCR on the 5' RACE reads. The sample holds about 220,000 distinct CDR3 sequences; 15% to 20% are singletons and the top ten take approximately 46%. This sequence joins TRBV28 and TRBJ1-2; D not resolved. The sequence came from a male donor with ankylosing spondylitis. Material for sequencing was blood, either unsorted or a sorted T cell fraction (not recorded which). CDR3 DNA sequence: TGTGCCAGCACCCCCGGGATTTCATTCAGCCACTATGGCTACACCTTC. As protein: CASTPGISFSHYGYTF.